This T cell receptor beta chain comes out of a study of blood T cell repertoires in COVID-19. Study-level information: Whether acute or convalescent, the COVID-19 samples came from the United States, Italy and Spain. In each case, the material was cDNA or gDNA derived from T cells, B-cell-depleted T cells, or PBMCs.

Data came from immunoSEQ multiplex PCR; TCRdb stores just in-frame clones and leaves some out. The sample records approximately 150,000 clones, about 80% being singletons. J lost 7 bases, V lost 11 bases, and 12 bases had no gene match. The CDR3 consists of 14 residues. CDR1 and CDR2 (germline): LGHNT, FRNRAP. The sequence was obtained from a man aged 50-60 years with acute or convalescent COVID-19. The sequenced material came from peripheral blood. This chain joins TRBV12-5 and TRBJ2-1; 9 bases line up with TRBD1. The CDR3 coding sequence is TGTGCTTCCGCCGGGACAGGGTTGTTGAATGAGCAGTTCTTC. Amino acids: CASAGTGLLNEQFF.